One sample yielded the 28 T cell receptor beta chains listed below, sequenced in a study of shared clonotypes between healthy human individuals. The protocol was immunoSEQ multiplex PCR, while the TCRdb copy is restricted to in-frame clones and leaves out a portion. The sample has roughly 2,500,000 clones; roughly 93% are singletons. Specimen: naive CD4+ T cells from PBMCs. As for subset: CD45RA+ positively selected. The receptors shown here come from a man between 18 and 35 years old in good health. Some clones in this sample may be carry-over from other donors' samples.

Concerning this clone: The sample contains more than one DNA sequence encoding this CDR3. The J gene is TRBJ2-1, the V gene TRBV5-1, with no clear D. The CDR3 extends over 15 amino acids. The V gene's germline CDR1 is SGHRS and CDR2 YFSETQ. V lost 1 base, J lost 0 bases, and 8 bases lay in between. The CDR3 DNA is TGCGCCAGCAGCTTGACTTCGAGCTCCTACAATGAGCAGTTCTTC. Its translation: CASSLTSSSYNEQFF. Using reference TRBV5-1 and TRBJ2-1 for the parts outside the CDR3, the full variable domain is KAGVTQTPRYLIKTRGQQVTLSCSPISGHRSVSWYQQTPGQGLQFLFEYFSETQRNKGNFPGRFSGRQFSNSRSEMNVSTLELGDSALYLCASSLTSSSYNEQFFGPGTRLTVL.

This clone was counted once. This chain connects TRBV30 to TRBJ1-5; TRBD1 agrees at 10 bases. The germline CDR1 and CDR2 sequences are GTSNPN and SVGIG (reference sequence). This CDR3 comprises 14 residues. The V gene end was trimmed by 3 bases and the J gene end by 5 bases; junction bases not matched to a gene: 4. The CDR3 sequence: CAWRGTGEHQPQHF. DNA for the CDR3: TGTGCCTGGAGGGGGACAGGGGAACATCAGCCCCAGCATTTT.

The chain uses TRBV5-6 and TRBJ1-4; TRBD1 aligns across 7 bases. The CDR3 consists of 17 residues. Germline CDR1 and CDR2: SGHDT and YYEEEE. The V segment lost 4 bases and the J segment 6 bases; nucleotides outside the gene matches: 15. DNA for the CDR3: TGTGCCAGCAGCGAGAGACAGGGAGTACCACTTCATGAAAAACTGTTTTTT. Protein sequence: CASSERQGVPLHEKLFF. The variable domain in full, with the rest retrieved from reference TRBV5-6 and TRBJ1-4, is DAGVTQSPTHLIKTRGQQVTLRCSPKSGHDTVSWYQQALGQGPQFIFQYYEEEERQRGNFPDRFSGHQFPNYSSELNVNALLLGDSALYLCASSERQGVPLHEKLFFGSGTQLSVL.

V is TRBV27 and J is TRBJ2-3; TRBD2 matches 9 bases. CDR1 is MNHEY and CDR2 is SMNVEV in the germline V gene (reference sequence). Trimming took 6 bases from V and 6 from J; bases not matched to a gene: 25. The CDR3 loop spans 20 amino acids. The CDR3 DNA sequence: TGTGCCAGCAGACTGTTTAGCTTTAGCGGGAGTTATGTTGGTGGGGATACGCAGTATTTT. Translated, it gives CASRLFSFSGSYVGGDTQYF.

On this clone: At the DNA level, this CDR3 is encoded by other sequences in the same sample as well. This chain links TRBV2 with TRBJ2-1; D uncertain. The CDR3 extends over 14 amino acids. V was clipped by 2 bases and J by 0 bases, with 5 bases between them. From germline, CDR1 is SNHLY and CDR2 FYNNEI. The CDR3 DNA reads TGTGCCAGCAGTGAACGGAGCTCCTACAATGAGCAGTTCTTC. Its translation: CASSERSSYNEQFF.

The table lists this clone with a count of one. The chain joins TRBV9 to TRBJ1-4, with a tentative D call TRBD1 (5 bases). The ends were cut back, 7 bases at V and 3 bases at J, with 13 bases in the middle. CDR1 and CDR2 (germline): SGDLS, YYNGEE. The CDR3 sequence is 14 residues long. The CDR3 spells CASSPGAPNEKLFF. In DNA form, the CDR3 reads TGTGCCAGCTCCCCCGGGGCTCCTAATGAAAAACTGTTTTTT.

This chain links TRBV2 with TRBJ1-1; 8 bases agree with TRBD1. V dropped 6 bases and J dropped 1; count of bases not matched to a gene: 4. The germline V gene encodes CDR1 SNHLY and CDR2 FYNNEI. The CDR3 totals 14 residues. Here the CDR3 reads CASRRGTGNTEAFF. CDR3 coding DNA: TGTGCCAGCAGGAGAGGGACAGGGAACACTGAAGCTTTCTTT.

The chain is built from TRBV18 and TRBJ1-3; D is undetermined. There are 17 residues in the CDR3. Trimming cost V 3 bases and J 4 bases, with 19 bases left between them. Germline V CDR1 and CDR2: KGHSH, LQKENI. CDR3 residues: CASSPIGERRTGNTIYF. The CDR3 nucleotides read TGTGCCAGCTCACCTATAGGAGAGCGGAGAACAGGAAACACCATATATTTT.

The chain combines TRBV27 with TRBJ2-3; 7 nucleotides agree with TRBD2. After removal of 7 bases from V and 1 base from J, the junction contained 8 bases not matched to a gene. Germline values: CDR1 MNHEY, CDR2 SMNVEV (reference sequence). The CDR3 sequence is 15 residues long. CDR3 nucleotide sequence: TGTGCCAGCACCTCCCGGGCGGGGGGCACAGATACGCAGTATTTT. It encodes CASTSRAGGTDTQYF.

The chain joins TRBV4-1 to TRBJ1-6; D is ambiguous. Trimming left V 4 bases short and J 8 bases short, with 12 bases between. Germline CDR1 reads MGHRA; CDR2 reads YSYEKL. The CDR3 extends over 14 amino acids. CDR3 sequence: CASSPRHDDSPLHF. The CDR3 nucleotides are TGCGCCAGCAGCCCCCGGCACGACGATTCACCCCTCCACTTT.

V is TRBV28 and J is TRBJ2-7; TRBD1 might be the D (5 bases). V lost 1 base, J lost 0 bases, and 16 bases lay in between. The CDR3 extends over 17 amino acids. Germline V gene lookup returns CDR1 MDHEN and CDR2 SYDVKM. The CDR3 reads CASSLLVGQGNSYEQYF. For the CDR3, the DNA is TGTGCCAGCAGTTTATTGGTGGGGCAGGGAAACTCCTACGAGCAGTACTTC.

V and J are TRBV5-6 and TRBJ2-2; 10 bases agree with TRBD1. The junction had 4 bases not matched to a gene; V was cut back by 3 bases and J by 5 bases. The CDR3 runs 15 residues. Germline loops: CDR1 SGHDT, CDR2 YYEEEE. The CDR3 DNA follows: TGTGCCAGCAGCTGGGACAGGGGACTTACCGGGGAGCTGTTTTTT. As protein: CASSWDRGLTGELFF. Drawing the rest from reference TRBV5-6 and TRBJ2-2, the complete variable domain is DAGVTQSPTHLIKTRGQQVTLRCSPKSGHDTVSWYQQALGQGPQFIFQYYEEEERQRGNFPDRFSGHQFPNYSSELNVNALLLGDSALYLCASSWDRGLTGELFFGEGSRLTVL.

V is TRBV18 and J is TRBJ1-3, with D unclear. Between the trimmed V and J ends, which lost 8 bases and 1 base, there was a span of 12 bases. Germline V gene lookup returns CDR1 KGHSH and CDR2 LQKENI. CDR3 length: 14 residues. The CDR3 DNA is TGTGCCAGCCAACAGACGGAATCTGGAAACACCATATATTTT. It is translated as CASQQTESGNTIYF.

This chain connects TRBV29-1 to TRBJ2-2, with 8 bases matching TRBD1. V dropped 7 bases and J dropped 2; count of bases not matched to a gene: 6. The germline CDR1 and CDR2 sequences are SQVTM and ANQGSEA. This CDR3 has 14 amino acids. The CDR3 is CSEDRGPNTGELFF. The CDR3, as DNA: TGCAGCGAAGACAGGGGTCCTAACACCGGGGAGCTGTTTTTT.

The rearrangement joins TRBV5-1 to TRBJ2-2; D gene uncertain. The V and J ends lost 4 bases and 4 bases respectively, with 11 bases between them. From germline, CDR1 is SGHRS and CDR2 YFSETQ. The CDR3 runs to 14 residues. CDR3 sequence (DNA): TGCGCCAGCAGCCGCGTGGAGTTCACCGGGGAGCTGTTTTTT. This codes for CASSRVEFTGELFF.

This clone was detected a few times. The chain recombines TRBV2 with TRBJ1-5; D is possibly TRBD1 (6 bases). V lost 4 bases, J lost 6 bases, and 13 bases lay in between. The CDR3 extends over 14 amino acids. Germline lookup yields CDR1 SNHLY and CDR2 FYNNEI. The CDR3 here is CASSGQGKGQPQHF. The DNA for the CDR3 is TGTGCCAGCAGTGGGCAGGGGAAGGGTCAGCCCCAGCATTTT.

The chain is built from TRBV5-4 and TRBJ2-2; maybe TRBD2 (6 bases). V lost 4 bases, J lost 6 bases, and 16 bases lay in between. Germline CDR1 and CDR2: SGHNT and YYREEE (reference sequence). This CDR3 spans 15 amino acids. The CDR3 sequence: CASSPRTNLPGELFF. The CDR3 nucleotides read TGTGCCAGCAGCCCCAGGACTAATCTCCCCGGGGAGCTGTTTTTT.

The chain employs TRBV5-4 and TRBJ2-5, with TRBD2 matching 12 bases. This CDR3 is built from 16 residues. Germline CDR1 is SGHNT and CDR2 is YYREEE (reference sequence). V was pared by 0 bases and J by 2 bases, with 2 bases of the junction left unmatched. This CDR3 is CASSLDGLAGQETQYF. The CDR3 nucleotides read TGTGCCAGCAGCTTGGATGGACTAGCGGGACAAGAGACCCAGTACTTC.

For this clone: Other DNA sequences of this sample code for an identical CDR3. This chain connects TRBV7-2 to TRBJ1-5, with D perhaps TRBD1 (6 bases). Germline V CDR1 and CDR2: SGHTA, FQGNSA. V was pared by 1 base and J by 7 bases, with 8 bases between. The CDR3 is made up of 13 amino acids. This CDR3 reads CASSLGGAQPQHF. The DNA for the CDR3 is TGTGCCAGCAGCTTAGGGGGGGCCCAGCCCCAGCATTTT.

V gene TRBV19 combines with J gene TRBJ2-5; D remains unclear. The germline V gene encodes CDR1 LNHDA and CDR2 SQIVND (reference sequence). Deletions cut 1 base from V and 9 bases from J, with 9 bases between. The length of the CDR3 is 12 residues. CDR3 sequence (DNA): TGTGCCAGTAGTATAGCAGGTTCGGCCCAGTACTTC. Protein sequence: CASSIAGSAQYF.

The V gene is TRBV7-9, the J gene TRBJ1-2; D gene unclear. Per the germline V gene, CDR1 is SEHNR and CDR2 is FQNEAQ (reference sequence). This CDR3 comprises 11 residues. Trimming stripped 8 bases from V and 2 bases from J, with 6 bases between. DNA for the CDR3: TGTGCCAGCGGATCCAACTATGGCTACACCTTC. Translated, it gives CASGSNYGYTF.

This clone came up a few times. This chain joins TRBV28 and TRBJ1-1, with D possibly TRBD1 on 5 matching bases. The CDR3 consists of 12 residues. CDR1 and CDR2 (germline): MDHEN, SYDVKM. Trimming left V 6 bases short and J 6 bases short, with 11 bases between. CDR3 sequence (DNA): TGTGCCAGCAGGCCGGGGGGGGCTGAAGCTTTCTTT. This sequence encodes CASRPGGAEAFF.

Of note for this clone: Within the sample, other DNA sequences also encode this same CDR3. V is TRBV9 and J is TRBJ2-3, with TRBD2 matching over 10 bases. Looked up from germline, CDR1 is SGDLS and CDR2 is YYNGEE. V lost 2 bases to trimming and J lost 0 bases; unmatched junction nucleotides: 0. The CDR3 extends over 15 amino acids. Written as DNA, the CDR3 is TGTGCCAGCAGCGTGACTAGCGGGAGCACAGATACGCAGTATTTT. It translates to CASSVTSGSTDTQYF. The variable domain in full, completed from reference TRBV9 and TRBJ2-3, reads DSGVTQTPKHLITATGQRVTLRCSPRSGDLSVYWYQQSLDQGLQFLIQYYNGEERAKGNILERFSAQQFPDLHSELNLSSLELGDSALYFCASSVTSGSTDTQYFGPGTRLTVL.

The chain carries TRBV29-1 and TRBJ1-1; a weak D match, TRBD1 (5 bases). From germline, CDR1 is SQVTM and CDR2 ANQGSEA. The germline V and J ends were trimmed by 7 bases and 1 base, with 16 bases remaining between them. The CDR3 loop spans 14 amino acids. The CDR3 DNA follows: TGCAGCGGGGGGAGGGGCCCAGGGAACACTGAAGCTTTCTTT. Residues: CSGGRGPGNTEAFF.

This chain links TRBV19 with TRBJ2-1; D is uncertain. The CDR3 extends over 13 amino acids. V gave up 7 bases and J gave up 4 bases, with 11 bases separating them. Germline V lookup: CDR1 LNHDA, CDR2 SQIVND (reference sequence). The CDR3 sequence: CASTPSTYNEQFF. The CDR3 coding sequence is TGTGCCAGTACTCCCAGCACTTACAATGAGCAGTTCTTC.

The V and J genes are TRBV11-2 and TRBJ1-1; TRBD1 aligns across 10 bases. J lost 4 bases, V lost 5 bases, and 4 bases had no gene match. The CDR3 is 14 residues long. CDR1 is SGHAT and CDR2 is FQNNGV in the germline V gene. DNA for the CDR3: TGTGCCAGCAGCCCAGGACAGGGGGGCACTGAAGCTTTCTTT. This codes for CASSPGQGGTEAFF.

The chain has TRBV5-1 and TRBJ2-7; maybe TRBD1 (5 bases). The CDR3 loop spans 15 amino acids. The ends were cut back, 3 bases at V and 1 base at J, with 14 bases in the middle. Germline CDR1 is SGHRS and CDR2 is YFSETQ. The DNA for the CDR3 is TGCGCCAGCAGCTCCTCAGGGATTGAATCCTACGAGCAGTACTTC. Encoded protein: CASSSSGIESYEQYF.

The chain links TRBV10-3 to TRBJ2-7; TRBD2 matches at 9 bases. The CDR3 extends over 14 amino acids. Germline V gene data show CDR1 as ENHRY and CDR2 as SYGVKD. V gave up 10 bases and J gave up 4 bases; unmatched junction bases: 11. CDR3 sequence reads: CATSQVAGDYEQYF. CDR3 coding DNA: TGTGCCACATCACAGGTAGCGGGAGATTACGAGCAGTACTTC.